This entry lists 14 T cell receptor beta chains sequenced from one sample in a study of regulatory T cells in long-lasting Graves disease. Time point: newly diagnosed GD, antithyroid drugs for less than 3 months. PBMC RNA was the source of the TCR library. CDR3-region Arm-PCR and iRepertoire HTBI primers produced the TCR beta libraries. TCRdb used MiXCR to reprocess the multiplex PCR reads, holding one entry per CDR3 protein. The sample lists hundreds of thousands of distinct CDR3 sequences, approximately 15% seen once, with 18% in the top ten. The sample was also reused in another study, on T cells in Graves' hyperthyroidism and ophthalmopathy.

The input for sequencing was peripheral blood mononuclear cells (PBMCs), taken at new diagnosis, from a patient treated with antithyroid drugs. Source of these receptors: a young woman with Graves disease.

Concerning this clonotype: One base away lies a much larger clone, so this may be a sequencing read error. This chain joins TRBV6-5 and TRBJ2-1; no firm D call. Trimming stripped 4 bases from V and 0 bases from J, with 13 bases between. Germline V CDR1 and CDR2: MNHEY, SVGAGI. There are 16 residues in the CDR3. This CDR3 is CASSSPSGTSYNEQFF. The CDR3, as DNA: TGTGCCAGCAGTTCCCCTTCCGGAACCTCCTACAATGAGCAGTTCTTC.

The V call is TRBV30, the J call TRBJ1-2, with a possible D match to TRBD1 (5 bases). CDR1 is GTSNPN, CDR2 SVGIG, per germline (reference sequence). The CDR3 runs 12 residues. Trimming left V 3 bases short and J 10 bases short, with 15 bases between. DNA for the CDR3: TGTGCCTGGAGAACGGGGGGAGGGGACTACACCTTC. This sequence encodes CAWRTGGGDYTF.

This clonotype was detected many times. The V gene is TRBV6-2 or TRBV6-3, the J gene TRBJ1-1; tentative D call: TRBD1 (6 bases). Germline CDR1 reads MNHEY; CDR2 reads SVGEGT. Trimming pared 8 bases from V and 0 bases from J, leaving 13 bases between. This CDR3 has 14 amino acids. CDR3 region: CASGRNRVNTEAFF. For the CDR3, the DNA is TGTGCCAGCGGACGAAACAGGGTGAACACTGAAGCTTTCTTT.

This clonotype was detected a few times. The V and J genes are TRBV2 and TRBJ2-7, with 13 bases matching TRBD2. V was pared by 6 bases and J by 5 bases, with 13 bases of the junction left unmatched. CDR3 length equals 17 residues. Per germline, CDR1 SNHLY and CDR2 FYNNEI. In nucleotides, the CDR3 is TGTGCCAGCAGCCCCCCCTGGACTAGCGGGAGTTCGAACGAGCAGTACTTC. Translation gives CASSPPWTSGSSNEQYF.

The count of this clonotype is one. The chain has TRBV7-2 and TRBJ1-1, with D possibly matching TRBD1 (5 bases). The CDR3 length is 14 residues. The ends were cut back, 4 bases at V and 4 bases at J, with 13 bases in the middle. Looked up from germline, CDR1 is SGHTA and CDR2 is FQGNSA. CDR3 residues: CASSSLGVVTEAFF. The DNA for the CDR3 is TGTGCCAGCAGCTCGCTAGGGGTTGTCACTGAAGCTTTCTTT.

A note on this clonotype: A clone one base away is much larger, so this may be a read error. CDR3 amino acids: CASSYTREGWDGYTF. The CDR3 coding sequence is TGTGCCAGCAGTTATACCCGGGAGGGTTGGGATGGCTACACCTTC. The J gene is TRBJ1-2, the V gene TRBV6-9; D is unclear. V was shortened by 2 bases and J by 6 bases, with 16 bases between the two germline ends. CDR3 length: 15 residues. Germline V gives CDR1 MNHGY, CDR2 SVAAGI.

This clonotype was picked up many times. The CDR3, as DNA: TGTGCCAGCAGCCGGCTAGGGCAGGGGGCGCCCGAGCAGTACTTC. This gives the protein CASSRLGQGAPEQYF. The chain uses TRBV7-2 and TRBJ2-7; TRBD1 agrees at 8 bases. The CDR3 is made up of 15 amino acids. The V segment lost 5 bases and the J segment 6 bases; nucleotides outside the gene matches: 12. Germline CDR1 reads SGHTA; CDR2 reads FQGNSA.

This chain connects TRBV28 to TRBJ2-5; D unclear. CDR1 MDHEN and CDR2 SYDVKM come from the germline V gene. The V end lost 7 bases, the J end lost 3 bases, and 12 bases lay between the germline ends. The length of the CDR3 is 13 residues. CDR3 in DNA: TGTGCCAGCAAGGGTGGGATGAAAGAGACCCAGTACTTC. As protein: CASKGGMKETQYF.

The genes are TRBV19 and TRBJ2-7; D ambiguous. The CDR3 is made up of 13 amino acids. With 1 base removed from V and 1 base from J, the gap between germline ends came to 5 bases. The germline V gene has CDR1 LNHDA and CDR2 SQIVND (reference sequence). CDR3 DNA sequence: TGTGCCAGTAGTATAGCCCCTTCCTACGAGCAGTACTTC. As protein: CASSIAPSYEQYF.

V usage is TRBV5-1 and J usage is TRBJ1-2; 7 bases are a match to TRBD1. The V gene's germline CDR1 is SGHRS and CDR2 YFSETQ. The CDR3 runs 16 residues. V lost 2 bases, J lost 5 bases, and 12 bases stayed unmatched. CDR3 protein: CASSFPTDRTPYGYTF. The CDR3 region has the DNA TGCGCCAGCAGCTTCCCCACGGACAGGACGCCTTATGGCTACACCTTC. The full variable domain, its missing parts supplied by reference TRBV5-1 and TRBJ1-2, is KAGVTQTPRYLIKTRGQQVTLSCSPISGHRSVSWYQQTPGQGLQFLFEYFSETQRNKGNFPGRFSGRQFSNSRSEMNVSTLELGDSALYLCASSFPTDRTPYGYTFGSGTRLTVV.

The table lists this clonotype with a count of one. The rearrangement joins TRBV30 to TRBJ1-5; 11 nucleotides line up with TRBD1. V lost 5 bases to trimming and J lost 6 bases; unmatched junction nucleotides: 3. The germline CDR1 and CDR2 sequences are GTSNPN and SVGIG (reference sequence). The CDR3 sequence is 13 residues long. The CDR3 DNA reads TGTGCCTGGGGGACAGGGGGTGGTCAGCCCCAGCATTTT. Translation: CAWGTGGGQPQHF.

This clonotype was picked up many times. The V gene is TRBV28, the J gene TRBJ2-7, with 10 bases identical to TRBD1. The junction had 12 bases not matched to a gene; V was cut back by 4 bases and J by 3 bases. CDR1 is MDHEN, CDR2 SYDVKM, per germline. The CDR3 has 17 residues. The CDR3 sequence is CASSSPLQTGGLYEQYF. The DNA for the CDR3 is TGTGCCAGCAGTTCTCCCCTTCAGACAGGGGGCCTCTACGAGCAGTACTTC.

The chain uses TRBV18 and TRBJ2-5; unclear D gene. Germline V gene lookup returns CDR1 KGHSH and CDR2 LQKENI. V lost 1 base and J 2 bases, leaving 8 bases between the germline ends. The length of the CDR3 is 14 residues. CDR3 bases: TGTGCCAGCTCACCACTACAGAATCAAGAGACCCAGTACTTC. It yields the protein CASSPLQNQETQYF.

The V and J genes are TRBV20-1 and TRBJ2-3; D is unclear. Trimming took off 1 base at V and 0 bases at J, with 8 bases between the two ends. The CDR3 is 14 residues long. CDR1 and CDR2 from the germline V gene are DFQATT and SNEGSKA (reference sequence). The CDR3 DNA sequence: TGCAGTGCTAGAGTTAGCCGGAGCACAGATACGCAGTATTTT. Its translation: CSARVSRSTDTQYF.